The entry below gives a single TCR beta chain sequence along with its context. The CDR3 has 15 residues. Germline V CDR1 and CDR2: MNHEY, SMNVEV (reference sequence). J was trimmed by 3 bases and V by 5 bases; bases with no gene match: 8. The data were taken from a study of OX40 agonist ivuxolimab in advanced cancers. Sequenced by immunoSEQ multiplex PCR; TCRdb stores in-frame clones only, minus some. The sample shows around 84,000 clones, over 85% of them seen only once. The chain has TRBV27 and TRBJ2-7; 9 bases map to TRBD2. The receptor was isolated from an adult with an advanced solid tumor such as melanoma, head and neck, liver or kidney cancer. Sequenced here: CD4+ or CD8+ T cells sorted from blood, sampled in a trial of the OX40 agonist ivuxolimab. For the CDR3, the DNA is TGTGCCAGCAGTACCCGCGGACTAGCGATCTACGAGCAGTACTTC. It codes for CASSTRGLAIYEQYF.